The subject of this entry is one T cell receptor beta chain. What antigen it recognizes has not been identified. Nothing much larger sits one base from this clone, and base qualities are not available. Library construction relied on 5' RACE. The sequencer was a NextSeq 500. In the TCR library protocol, unique molecular identifiers were attached to individual cDNA molecules to correct for PCR bias and sequencing error. Both TCR alpha and beta chains were sequenced, and tight co-correlation was observed between alpha and beta sequence abundances in each sample. Concerning the study's data processing: Decombinator V4 was used to annotate the V gene, J gene and CDR3 of the TCR sequences. TCRs were defined as expanded if a significant change between any two time points was detected under a Poisson model with p below 0.0001. Abundances of TCRs were expressed as counts per million after normalisation to the total number of TCRs sequenced in each sample. MAIT TCRs were defined by TRAV1-2 paired with TRAJ12, TRAJ20 or TRAJ33, and iNKT TCRs by TRAV10 paired with TRAJ18. A search of VDJdb, accessed on 1 November 2021, was run for TCRs annotated to CMV, EBV and SARS-CoV-2, with TCRs annotated for multiple antigens excluded. TCRdb's own reprocessing of the public reads used fastp at Q25 and MiXCR and kept productive beta chains. When rows share a CDR3 protein, they turn into one entry using the most common DNA and genes. The V and J calls follow TCRdb's processing rather than the paper's. This sample gives nearly 55,000 distinct CDR3 sequences in total; about 8% of them show up just once. The ten largest make up 8% to 11% of the sample.

A case-control design nested within a healthcare worker cohort in London, UK, was used, with weekly nasopharyngeal swab PCR tests and blood sampling performed. Healthcare workers were recruited during the week of the UK lockdown, between 23 and 31 March 2020, and followed weekly for up to 16 weeks. This entry is derived from a study of early T cells in non-severe SARS-CoV-2 infection (dated by TCRdb to the early 2020s). Regarding the research as a whole: Because TCR sequencing relied on bulk RNA taken from unsorted whole blood, pairing of alpha and beta chains was not possible. What the authors observed across the whole study: VDJdb matching was skewed toward anti-spike CD8 responses and likely underestimated virus-specific expansions by missing private and CD4 specificities.

Reading from cysteine to phenylalanine, the CDR3 counts 16 amino acids. The CDR3 DNA has 48 bases and is translated from base 1. CDR1 and CDR2 are drawn from the germline V gene: MDHEN, SYDVKM. For this chain, trimming is 4 bases at the V end and 3 bases at the J end, and the number of junction bases without a gene match is 6. The rearrangement joined TRBV28 to TRBJ2-2, with 9 bases in between that match TRBD2. This TCR was recovered from an adult who was a healthcare worker with PCR-confirmed SARS-CoV-2 infection or an uninfected control (not recorded which). Sequenced material: whole blood, taken at baseline. The DNA sequence follows: TGTGCCAGCAGTTCTCCGGGACTAGCTGACACCGGGGAGCTGTTTTTT. Its protein reads: CASSSPGLADTGELFF.